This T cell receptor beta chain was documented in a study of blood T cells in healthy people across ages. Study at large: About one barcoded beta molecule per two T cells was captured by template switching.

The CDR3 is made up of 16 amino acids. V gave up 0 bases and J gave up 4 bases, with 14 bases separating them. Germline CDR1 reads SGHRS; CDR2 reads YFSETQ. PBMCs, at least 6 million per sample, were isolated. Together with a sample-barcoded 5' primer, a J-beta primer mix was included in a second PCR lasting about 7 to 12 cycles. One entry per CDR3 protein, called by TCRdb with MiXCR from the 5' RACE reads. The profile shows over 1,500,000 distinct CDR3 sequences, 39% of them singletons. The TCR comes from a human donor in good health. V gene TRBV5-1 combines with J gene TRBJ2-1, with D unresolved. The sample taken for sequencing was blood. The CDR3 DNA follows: TGCGCCAGCAGCTTGGGGGCAGGCGTAGGTTACAATGAGCAGTTCTTC. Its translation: CASSLGAGVGYNEQFF.